The entry that follows covers one T cell receptor (beta chain) sequence. Its target is unknown. Clones were read by immunoSEQ multiplex PCR, and TCRdb kept only the in-frame ones, dropping some. Counted here are around 100,000 clones, approximately 94% occurring once; the ten biggest clones make up about 0.2%. This sample is part of a study of graft-versus-host responses after intestinal transplantation. General study points: Graft-donor T cell macrochimerism coincided with high graft-versus-host to host-versus-graft clonal ratios in allografts.

Per germline, CDR1 SGHTS and CDR2 YDEGEE. The CDR3 is 15 amino acids. The ends lost 4 bases at V and 1 base at J; junction bases unmatched: 7. The sample in question was unstimulated CD4+ T cells sorted from spleen or lymph node cells, obtained before transplant. This sequence was found in a human donor who was the organ donor for an intestinal transplant. The chain carries TRBV5-8 and TRBJ2-5, with 7 bases fitting TRBD2. The CDR3 spells CASSRGEGFQETQYF. The CDR3 region has the DNA TGTGCCAGCAGCCGGGGGGAGGGCTTCCAAGAGACCCAGTACTTC. The full variable domain, its missing parts supplied by reference TRBV5-8 and TRBJ2-5, is EAGVTQSPTHLIKTRGQQATLRCSPISGHTSVYWYQQALGLGLQFLLWYDEGEERNRGNFPPRFSGRQFPNYSSELNVNALELEDSALYLCASSRGEGFQETQYFGPGTRLLVL.